This T cell receptor (beta chain) was identified during a study of tumor-infiltrating lymphocytes in primary liver carcinoma (TCRdb year 2017). Turning to the overall study: Of the five patients (three men and two women, aged 30 to 69 years), four had hepatocellular carcinoma and one had combined HCC and intrahepatic cholangiocarcinoma. The 25 or so tumor region samples were profiled with Agilent mRNA microarrays so that TCRbeta repertoire diversity could be related to the local molecular phenotype. Tumors of the five patients were stage T1-T3 N0M0 with maximum diameters of about 4 to 10 cm. Samples yielded roughly 3.5 to 7.5 million productive TCRbeta reads; read depth did not differ significantly between tissue types. Across five regions of each liver tumor, along with adjacent normal tissue and blood, the study brought together TCRbeta repertoire sequencing, expression microarrays and whole-exome sequencing. A total of approximately 35 specimens from 5 patients, comprising about 25 tumor regions, 5 adjacent noncancerous liver tissues and 5 peripheral blood samples, were covered by TCRbeta repertoire sequencing. High reproducibility was observed for the technical replicate repertoires, with mean shared-clone rates roughly 0.87 and correlation coefficients above 0.95.

Using a constant-region primer and ProtoScript II reverse transcriptase, TCRbeta-specific cDNA was reverse-transcribed from 400 to 550 ng total RNA. Construction of the TCRbeta libraries relied on three nested rounds of multiplex PCR, following a slightly modified ARM-PCR procedure. Multiplex TRBV1-TRBV30 forward primers and a Cbeta reverse primer were used in the first two PCR rounds, each of which was run for around 10 cycles. Sample barcodes and Illumina adapters were added in a final 25-cycle PCR with Deep VentR polymerase. Before sequencing, amplicons of 200-500 bp were gel-purified using a QIAquick gel extraction kit. An Illumina HiSeq 2500 was used to sequence the TCRbeta amplicons, generating 250-bp paired-end reads. The authors processed their data as follows. To recover full CDR3 sequences, reads were quality-trimmed using Trimmomatic v0.33 and paired reads were then merged using FLASH v1.2.11. V, D and J germline segments were assigned to the rearranged TCRbeta sequences by MiGEC v1.2.1b. Clonotype statistics and Shannon-Wiener diversity indices were computed with VDJtools v1.0.0. Except for diversity analysis, only each sample's 250 most abundant clonotypes were used in subsequent analyses to reduce sampling bias. The public reads were reanalyzed by TCRdb: fastp trimming at Q25, MiXCR alignment, in-frame beta chains only. Rows merge per CDR3 protein into single entries with the most common DNA and genes. What appears here as the V and J calls and clone size reflects TCRdb's work, not the paper's. Here the sample has some 180,000 distinct CDR3 sequences; around four fifths occur a single time. 15% to 20% of the sample goes to the ten largest clones.

Paper-wide results and their limitations: Since the samples were bulk and unsorted, there was no way to compare CD4+ and CD8+ T cell repertoires. Only the TCR beta chain was sequenced, so true repertoire diversity is likely underestimated because unpaired alpha chains were not captured. Just about 7.5-25% of top clones turned up in all five regions of a tumor, which suggests spatial heterogeneity among tumor-infiltrating T cells. Consistent with antigen-driven expansion, pairs of tumor regions showed higher repertoire overlap (mean roughly 36%) than either tumor-adjacent pairs (about 17%) or tumor-blood pairs (around 14%). The study included only five patients, and the authors note findings should be validated in a larger study. Compared with blood, tumors had a significantly larger share of the repertoire taken up by the top 250 clones (p = 0.039).

Notes on this clonotype: The clone's antigen remains unknown. Base-call qualities are not available, and no considerably larger clone is one nucleotide away.

Including the terminal cysteine and phenylalanine, the CDR3 comprises 13 residues. Only the CDR3 part of the read is kept: 39 bases, read in frame from the first base. V sheds 7 bases and J sheds 7 bases, leaving 20 bases between their ends. Based on the germline V gene, the CDR1 and CDR2 sequences are SQVTM and ANQGSEA. Total RNA and DNA were co-extracted without cell sorting from about 19-30 mg of bulk tissue using the AllPrep DNA/RNA mini kit. Between November 2015 and 2016, roughly five patients in China with histopathologically diagnosed primary liver carcinoma had surgical resection. At the time of sampling, the patients had chronic HBV infection and had not received any treatment. Five spatially separated regions were sampled per tumor: superior, inferior, left-lateral and right-lateral poles, plus the tumor centre. Histology showed that every tumor sample contained more than 75% viable tumor cells. Fresh tumor and adjacent tissue pieces were bisected, with one half stored in RNAlater at -80 degrees C and the other half sent for histology.

The sequenced sample was tumor tissue from primary liver carcinoma. The chain couples TRBV29-1 to TRBJ2-7; perhaps TRBD2 is the D gene, with 6 bases matching. The receptor was isolated from a man aged 35 to 55 with primary liver carcinoma and hepatitis B virus infection. The nucleotide sequence reads as follows: TGCAGCGGGGGGGACTCTGACCTGCAGGAGCAGTACTTC. The resulting protein is CSGGDSDLQEQYF.